The 2 T cell receptor beta chains below all came from one sample that was sequenced in a study of lung T cells in sarcoidosis with Löfgren's syndrome. TCRdb re-called the reads through MiXCR, storing one row per CDR3 protein. Of about 8,500 distinct CDR3 sequences in the sample, around 21% were seen once. Sequencing input: CD4+ T cells from bronchoalveolar lavage fluid. These receptor sequences come from a human donor with sarcoidosis (Löfgren's syndrome or another form), or a control subject (not recorded which).

The rearrangement joins TRBV3-1 to TRBJ1-2, with a possible D match to TRBD1 (6 bases). Trimming cost V 3 bases and J 6 bases, with 8 bases left between them. The length of the CDR3 is 12 residues. From germline, CDR1 is LGHDT and CDR2 YNNKEL (reference sequence). CDR3 sequence (DNA): TGTGCCAGCAGCCAGGAGGGGGATGGCTACACCTTC. Translated, it gives CASSQEGDGYTF.

This clonotype was counted many times. This rearrangement joins TRBV20-1 to TRBJ2-7, with no clear D. The length of the CDR3 is 12 residues. The germline V gene encodes CDR1 DFQATT and CDR2 SNEGSKA (reference sequence). Trimming removed 6 bases from V and 4 bases from J, with 13 bases in between. The DNA of the CDR3 is TGCAGTGCCCTACAGTCAACATACGAGCAGTACTTC. It encodes CSALQSTYEQYF.